Below are 31 T cell receptor beta chains sequenced from a single sample in a study of shared clonotypes between healthy human individuals. Naivety among CD8 cells was defined by CD45RO negativity and positive CCR7 selection, thereby excluding terminally differentiated effector memory CD45RA+ cells. Clones were sequenced by immunoSEQ multiplex PCR, and TCRdb holds only the in-frame ones, with some missing. The repertoire consists of millions of clones, with roughly 94% occurring once and the leading ten covering 0.9% to 1.4%. Sequencing was performed on naive CD8+ T cells sorted from blood. These receptors were collected from a man between 18 and 35 years old in good health.

Turning to this clone: Other DNA sequences in the sample encode the same CDR3. This chain links TRBV30 with TRBJ2-1; D is undetermined. Trimming removed 1 base at V and 0 bases at J, with 7 bases between. CDR3 length: 14 residues. Looked up from germline, CDR1 is GTSNPN and CDR2 is SVGIG (reference sequence). The CDR3 is CAWSGVSSYNEQFF. The CDR3 nucleotides are TGTGCCTGGAGTGGGGTGAGCTCCTACAATGAGCAGTTCTTC. Full variable domain (rest looked up from reference TRBV30 and TRBJ2-1): SQTIHQWPATLVQPVGSPLSLECTVEGTSNPNLYWYRQAAGRGLQLLFYSVGIGQISSEVPQNLSASRPQDRQFILSSKKLLLSDSGFYLCAWSGVSSYNEQFFGPGTRLTVL.

V is TRBV27 and J is TRBJ1-5; D is unresolved. Germline CDR1 and CDR2: MNHEY and SMNVEV (reference sequence). The CDR3 is 14 amino acids. The germline V and J ends were trimmed by 3 bases and 3 bases, with 9 bases remaining between them. CDR3 nucleotides: TGTGCCAGCAGTTTTGGTAGGGTCAATCAGCCCCAGCATTTT. Its translation is CASSFGRVNQPQHF.

The V call is TRBV9, the J call TRBJ1-6; 9 nucleotides agree with TRBD1. Per germline, CDR1 SGDLS and CDR2 YYNGEE. The CDR3 contains 15 residues. V lost 0 bases and J lost 11; bases outside the gene matches: 6. This CDR3 reads CASSVGGTGRAPLHF. For the CDR3, the DNA is TGTGCCAGCAGCGTAGGAGGGACAGGGAGGGCACCCCTCCACTTT.

Of note for this clone: Within the sample, other DNA sequences also encode this same CDR3. This rearrangement joins TRBV11-2 to TRBJ2-7, with D perhaps being TRBD1 or TRBD2 (5 bases each). CDR3 size: 13 residues. The germline V gene has CDR1 SGHAT and CDR2 FQNNGV. With 2 bases removed from V and 2 bases from J, the gap between germline ends came to 7 bases. In DNA, the CDR3 is TGTGCCAGCAGCTTATCGGGGCCCTACGAGCAGTACTTC. Its protein product is CASSLSGPYEQYF.

This sequence joins TRBV5-1 and TRBJ2-5; tentatively, D is TRBD1 (5 bases). Germline assignment: CDR1 SGHRS and CDR2 YFSETQ. The CDR3 is made up of 17 amino acids. Trimming cost V 0 bases and J 4 bases, with 19 bases left between them. CDR3 coding DNA: TGCGCCAGCAGCTTGGAAGGCTTCGGCTCGCAGGGAGAGACCCAGTACTTC. Protein sequence: CASSLEGFGSQGETQYF.

Only one count was recorded for this clone. This chain connects TRBV28 to TRBJ2-5, with 12 bases fitting TRBD2. This CDR3 is 21 amino acids long. Germline V lookup: CDR1 MDHEN, CDR2 SYDVKM. The V gene end was trimmed by 6 bases and the J gene end by 1 base; junction bases not matched to a gene: 21. CDR3 bases: TGTGCCAGCAGCATACCTACAAAACTAGCGGGGGGACCCAACAGCCAAGAGACCCAGTACTTC. As protein: CASSIPTKLAGGPNSQETQYF. Filled out from reference TRBV28 and TRBJ2-5, the complete variable domain reads DVKVTQSSRYLVKRTGEKVFLECVQDMDHENMFWYRQDPGLGLRLIYFSYDVKMKEKGDIPEGYSVSREKKERFSLILESASTNQTSMYLCASSIPTKLAGGPNSQETQYFGPGTRLLVL.

V usage is TRBV27 and J usage is TRBJ1-6, with a tentative D call TRBD1 (6 bases). V was trimmed by 6 bases and J by 6 bases, leaving 12 bases between them. Germline-derived CDR1 and CDR2 are MNHEY and SMNVEV (reference sequence). The length of the CDR3 is 14 residues. In DNA, the CDR3 is TGTGCCAGCAGCCGCTTGGACAGTAATTCACCCCTCCACTTT. This sequence encodes CASSRLDSNSPLHF.

This clone appeared a single time. The chain has TRBV27 and TRBJ2-7; D is unresolved. The CDR3 covers 13 residues. Trimming shortened V by 4 bases and J by 2 bases, and 9 bases separated the two germline ends. CDR1 is MNHEY and CDR2 is SMNVEV in the germline V gene (reference sequence). The CDR3 bases are TGTGCCAGCAGTTATGGCAGCACCTACGAGCAGTACTTC. It yields the protein CASSYGSTYEQYF.

Comment on this clone: Additional DNA sequences in this sample encode the identical CDR3. The V gene is TRBV5-6, the J gene TRBJ2-7, with TRBD1 identical over 8 bases. The CDR3 is made up of 14 amino acids. Germline V gene sequence: CDR1 SGHDT, CDR2 YYEEEE. The V and J ends lost 2 bases and 1 base, in that order; junction bases with no gene match: 2. CDR3: CASSFGTGSYEQYF. In DNA, the CDR3 is TGTGCCAGCAGCTTTGGGACAGGTTCCTACGAGCAGTACTTC.

This clone was seen ten or more times. Different DNA sequences within this sample yield the same CDR3. J is TRBJ1-2 and V is TRBV30; D possibly corresponds to TRBD1 (5 bases). The germline V gene encodes CDR1 GTSNPN and CDR2 SVGIG (reference sequence). CDR3 length: 13 residues. Trimming shortened V by 2 bases and J by 7 bases, and 14 bases separated the two germline ends. CDR3: CAWSREGPSGYTF. In DNA, the CDR3 is TGTGCCTGGAGTCGCGAGGGACCCTCTGGCTACACCTTC.

The rearrangement joins TRBV4-1 to TRBJ2-7; 9 nucleotides line up with TRBD2. CDR3 length equals 15 residues. Germline loops: CDR1 MGHRA, CDR2 YSYEKL. Unmatched junction bases numbered 8, after V lost 4 bases and J lost 4 bases. CDR3 coding DNA: TGCGCCAGCAGCCCAGGCATGACTAGCGGTTACGAGCAGTACTTC. It codes for CASSPGMTSGYEQYF.

The chain uses TRBV27 and TRBJ1-2, with 7 bases that match TRBD1. The V gene's germline CDR1 is MNHEY and CDR2 SMNVEV (reference sequence). The CDR3 contains 14 residues. Losses at the gene ends were 3 bases for V and 4 bases for J; bases not matched to a gene: 5. This CDR3 is CASSLGQQLYGYTF. Written as DNA, the CDR3 is TGTGCCAGCAGTTTGGGACAGCAGCTCTATGGCTACACCTTC.

This clone was recorded only once. The sample carries other DNA sequences with the same CDR3. The rearrangement joins TRBV9 to TRBJ2-3; D gene unclear. The CDR3 totals 15 residues. Germline values: CDR1 SGDLS, CDR2 YYNGEE. Trimming stripped 0 bases from V and 1 base from J, with 9 bases between. The CDR3 sequence is CASSVEGRGTDTQYF. The CDR3, as DNA: TGTGCCAGCAGCGTAGAGGGCCGTGGCACAGATACGCAGTATTTT. The full variable domain, its missing parts supplied by reference TRBV9 and TRBJ2-3, is DSGVTQTPKHLITATGQRVTLRCSPRSGDLSVYWYQQSLDQGLQFLIQYYNGEERAKGNILERFSAQQFPDLHSELNLSSLELGDSALYFCASSVEGRGTDTQYFGPGTRLTVL.

The J gene is TRBJ2-2, the V gene TRBV2; TRBD2 might be the D (6 bases). Deletions cut 8 bases from V and 2 bases from J, with 12 bases between. The germline gives CDR1 SNHLY, CDR2 FYNNEI. CDR3 length equals 14 residues. CDR3 nucleotide sequence: TGTGCCAGCTTCCCCGGGACTAACACCGGGGAGCTGTTTTTT. Amino acids: CASFPGTNTGELFF.

The V and J genes are TRBV9 and TRBJ2-1, with TRBD2 identical over 10 bases. J lost 8 bases, V lost 0 bases, and 8 bases had no gene match. CDR3 size: 16 residues. CDR1 and CDR2 from the germline V gene are SGDLS and YYNGEE. The DNA for the CDR3 is TGTGCCAGCAGCGTAGAGGGGCTAGCGGGAGTGTATGAGCAGTTCTTC. Its translation is CASSVEGLAGVYEQFF. The whole variable domain, remainder taken from reference TRBV9 and TRBJ2-1, is DSGVTQTPKHLITATGQRVTLRCSPRSGDLSVYWYQQSLDQGLQFLIQYYNGEERAKGNILERFSAQQFPDLHSELNLSSLELGDSALYFCASSVEGLAGVYEQFFGPGTRLTVL.

V gene TRBV4-3 combines with J gene TRBJ2-1, with D perhaps TRBD2 (6 bases). The CDR3 loop spans 14 amino acids. Trimming left V 4 bases short and J 7 bases short, with 14 bases between. Germline CDR1 and CDR2: LGHNA and YSLEER. The CDR3 DNA is TGCGCCAGCAGCCCGATGCCCGGGGGAAATGAGCAGTTCTTC. Encoded protein: CASSPMPGGNEQFF.

On this clone: This same CDR3 is encoded by further DNA sequences in the sample. The rearrangement links TRBV6-5 to TRBJ2-5; 12 bases are a match to TRBD2. Germline V lookup: CDR1 MNHEY, CDR2 SVGAGI. With 6 bases clipped from V and 2 bases from J, the junction kept 4 bases outside the gene matches. The length of the CDR3 is 15 residues. CDR3 in amino acids: CASSRTSGTQETQYF. For the CDR3, the DNA is TGTGCCAGCAGCCGGACTAGCGGGACACAAGAGACCCAGTACTTC.

Note on this clone: Other DNA sequences within the sample encode an identical CDR3. This CDR3 reads CASSVVDGSYEQYF. CDR3 nucleotides: TGTGCCAGCAGCGTAGTCGACGGATCCTACGAGCAGTACTTC. V and J are TRBV9 and TRBJ2-7; D uncertain. The CDR3 length is 14 residues. Trimming removed 0 bases from V and 1 base from J, with 8 bases in between. The germline V gene encodes CDR1 SGDLS and CDR2 YYNGEE.

This rearrangement joins TRBV7-2 to TRBJ1-5; maybe TRBD1 (6 bases). Germline V gene sequence: CDR1 SGHTA, CDR2 FQGNSA. The germline V and J ends were trimmed by 3 bases and 0 bases, with 9 bases remaining between them. The CDR3 length is 15 residues. The CDR3 DNA sequence: TGTGCCAGCAGCTTGTCAGGGGCTAGCAATCAGCCCCAGCATTTT. Amino acid sequence: CASSLSGASNQPQHF.

CDR3 DNA: TGTGCCAGCAGCTTAGGAGCGGGAGTTGCAGATACGCAGTATTTT. Encoded protein: CASSLGAGVADTQYF. The V and J genes are TRBV11-2 and TRBJ2-3; 8 bases match TRBD2. The CDR3 has 15 residues. Germline V gene sequence: CDR1 SGHAT, CDR2 FQNNGV. Unmatched junction bases numbered 4, after V lost 1 base and J lost 4 bases.

This sequence joins TRBV27 and TRBJ2-3; 9 bases align to TRBD1. V was pared by 4 bases and J by 4 bases, with 9 bases of the junction left unmatched. The CDR3 has 16 amino acids. CDR1 and CDR2 from the germline V gene are MNHEY and SMNVEV (reference sequence). The CDR3 protein is CASSSLLGQGPDTQYF. The CDR3 DNA sequence: TGTGCCAGCAGTTCCCTCTTGGGACAGGGCCCAGATACGCAGTATTTT.

The rearrangement joins TRBV4-1 to TRBJ2-3, with 10 bases aligning to TRBD2. V shed 0 bases and J 0 bases; nucleotides not matched to a gene: 9. The CDR3 has 19 residues. CDR1 and CDR2 (germline): MGHRA, YSYEKL. Here the CDR3 DNA reads TGCGCCAGCAGCCAAGATCACCCGAGCGGGGGGGTGAGCACAGATACGCAGTATTTT. Translated: CASSQDHPSGGVSTDTQYF.

The rearrangement joins TRBV4-1 to TRBJ1-1; the D gene is possibly TRBD1 (5 bases). CDR1 and CDR2 from the germline V gene are MGHRA and YSYEKL. The CDR3 loop spans 17 amino acids. Trimming stripped 0 bases from V and 0 bases from J, with 14 bases between. CDR3 bases: TGCGCCAGCAGCCAAGATCCGGGACCGACCATGAACACTGAAGCTTTCTTT. This encodes CASSQDPGPTMNTEAFF.

This clone was counted a single time. This rearrangement joins TRBV11-2 to TRBJ2-7; 8 bases align to TRBD2. The V segment lost 8 bases and the J segment 3 bases; nucleotides outside the gene matches: 9. CDR3 length equals 14 residues. Per the germline V gene, CDR1 is SGHAT and CDR2 is FQNNGV. The CDR3, as DNA: TGTGCCAGCTCCGCGGGGGGACCCCTCTACGAGCAGTACTTC. Its translation is CASSAGGPLYEQYF. Full variable domain (missing parts from reference TRBV11-2 and TRBJ2-7): EAGVAQSPRYKIIEKRQSVAFWCNPISGHATLYWYQQILGQGPKLLIQFQNNGVVDDSQLPKDRFSAERLKGVDSTLKIQPAKLEDSAVYLCASSAGGPLYEQYFGPGTRLTVT.

This clone appeared a few times. The chain employs TRBV6-5 and TRBJ1-2, with unresolved D. V was cut by 0 bases and J by 1 base, with 3 bases left in between. CDR3 length equals 13 residues. Per germline, CDR1 MNHEY and CDR2 SVGAGI. The CDR3 sequence is CASSYSFNYGYTF. The CDR3 DNA is TGTGCCAGCAGTTACTCCTTTAACTATGGCTACACCTTC.

This clone was seen only once. The genes are TRBV4-3 and TRBJ2-1, with D tentatively TRBD2 (5 bases). Trimming left V 3 bases short and J 9 bases short, with 18 bases between. This CDR3 region has 15 residues. Germline V gene sequence: CDR1 LGHNA, CDR2 YSLEER. CDR3: CASSHAGGLEPEQFF. In nucleotides, the CDR3 is TGCGCCAGCAGCCACGCCGGAGGACTGGAACCTGAGCAGTTCTTC.

In regard to this clone: The sample contains more than one DNA sequence encoding this CDR3. The chain links TRBV4-1 to TRBJ2-3; TRBD2 aligns across 8 bases. The germline gives CDR1 MGHRA, CDR2 YSYEKL. With 4 bases clipped from V and 4 bases from J, the junction kept 4 bases outside the gene matches. The CDR3 is 14 residues long. CDR3: CASSPLAGSDTQYF. The DNA for the CDR3 is TGCGCCAGCAGCCCTCTAGCGGGTTCAGATACGCAGTATTTT.

The chain joins TRBV4-1 to TRBJ1-1, with no clear D. CDR3 length: 13 amino acids. Germline CDR1 is MGHRA and CDR2 is YSYEKL. Trimming removed 1 base from V and 4 bases from J, with 7 bases in between. CDR3 sequence reads: CASSQVGITEAFF. In DNA, the CDR3 is TGCGCCAGCAGCCAAGTAGGAATCACTGAAGCTTTCTTT.

This sequence joins TRBV7-6 and TRBJ1-6; D possibly corresponds to TRBD1 (5 bases). Trimming left V 3 bases short and J 5 bases short, with 11 bases between. In germline, CDR1 is SGHVS, CDR2 FNYEAQ. This CDR3 has 15 amino acids. CDR3: CASSLDPGHNSPLHF. CDR3 sequence (DNA): TGTGCCAGCAGCTTGGACCCAGGGCATAATTCACCCCTCCACTTT.

With regard to this clone: Distinct nucleotide sequences in the sample also encode this CDR3. The rearrangement joins TRBV27 to TRBJ2-7, with TRBD1 matching over 10 bases. V shed 5 bases and J 5 bases; nucleotides not matched to a gene: 6. The CDR3 is 14 residues long. Germline lookup yields CDR1 MNHEY and CDR2 SMNVEV (reference sequence). This chain's CDR3 is CASSPRQGAHEQYF. The CDR3 nucleotides read TGTGCCAGCAGTCCACGACAGGGGGCCCACGAGCAGTACTTC.

The chain couples TRBV9 to TRBJ1-1; 7 positions agree with TRBD1. Germline V gives CDR1 SGDLS, CDR2 YYNGEE. The length of the CDR3 is 16 residues. The V segment lost 0 bases and the J segment 2 bases; nucleotides outside the gene matches: 7. The CDR3 here is CASSVEGTALNTEAFF. Here the CDR3 DNA reads TGTGCCAGCAGCGTAGAGGGGACAGCTCTAAACACTGAAGCTTTCTTT.